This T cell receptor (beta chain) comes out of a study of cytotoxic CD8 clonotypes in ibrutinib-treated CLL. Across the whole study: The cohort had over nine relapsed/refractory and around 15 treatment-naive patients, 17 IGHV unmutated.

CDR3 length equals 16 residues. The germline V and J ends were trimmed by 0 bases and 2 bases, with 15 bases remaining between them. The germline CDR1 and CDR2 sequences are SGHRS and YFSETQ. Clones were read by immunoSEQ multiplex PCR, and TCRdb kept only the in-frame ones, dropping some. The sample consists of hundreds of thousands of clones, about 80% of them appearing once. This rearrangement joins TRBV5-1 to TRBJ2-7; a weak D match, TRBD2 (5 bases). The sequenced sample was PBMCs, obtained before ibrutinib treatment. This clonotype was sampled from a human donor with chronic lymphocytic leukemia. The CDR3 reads CASSLGTSRVTYEQYF. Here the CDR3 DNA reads TGCGCCAGCAGCTTGGGGACTTCGAGAGTTACCTACGAGCAGTACTTC.